This TCR beta chain originates from a study of blood T cell repertoires in COVID-19. Study-wide background: Donors in the United States, Italy and Spain gave samples during acute or convalescent COVID-19.

Germline values: CDR1 SEHNR, CDR2 FQNEAQ (reference sequence). The CDR3 spans 14 residues. Germline trimming cut 4 bases from V and 2 bases from J; bases unmatched to any gene: 5. Here immunoSEQ multiplex PCR was the method, and the copy in TCRdb shows in-frame clones only, minus some. The sample shows roughly 42,000 clones, about 91% of them seen only once. This TCR was sampled from a human donor in a cohort sampled during active COVID-19. The source material was peripheral blood. The chain joins TRBV7-9 to TRBJ2-7; 7 bases agree with TRBD2. In DNA form, the CDR3 reads TGTGCCAGCAGCTACCCCGGGAGGCCCTACGAGCAGTACTTC. Translating it yields CASSYPGRPYEQYF.